These 5 T cell receptor beta chains share one sample of origin, sequenced in a study of T cell repertoires in cytomegalovirus infection. MiXCR, applied by TCRdb to the reads, yields one record per CDR3 protein. The table includes 300,000 to 400,000 distinct CDR3 sequences, under 35% detected once. These receptors lack a known antigen. The sequencing here drew on cultured PBMCs, taken from culture after CMV antigen stimulation. All receptors derive from a human donor in good health (CMV status not recorded). Some clones in this sample may be carry-over from other donors' samples.

This chain uses TRBV28 with TRBJ2-5, with unresolved D. The CDR3 is 12 residues long. Between the trimmed V and J ends, which lost 1 base and 9 bases, there was a span of 9 bases. Per germline, CDR1 MDHEN and CDR2 SYDVKM. In DNA form, the CDR3 reads TGTGCCAGCAGTTTATCCCCTCCCGCCCAGTACTTC. Translating gives CASSLSPPAQYF.

This clonotype was picked up a small number of times. This CDR3 is CASSLLASGETQYF. For the CDR3, the DNA is TGTGCCAGCAGCCTACTAGCGTCCGGGGAGACCCAGTACTTC. The chain joins TRBV7-2 to TRBJ2-5; 7 bases map to TRBD2. The V gene's germline CDR1 is SGHTA and CDR2 FQGNSA. With V trimmed by 5 bases and J by 5 bases, 8 bases remained unmatched. This CDR3 is built from 14 residues.

This clonotype occurred many times. The chain couples TRBV7-9 to TRBJ2-2, with a tentative D call TRBD2 (5 bases). CDR1 and CDR2 (germline): SEHNR, FQNEAQ (reference sequence). The CDR3 contains 16 residues. V was trimmed by 2 bases and J by 1 base, leaving 11 bases between them. Written as DNA, the CDR3 is TGTGCCAGCAGCTTACCCTCGGGAATGAACACCGGGGAGCTGTTTTTT. This translates into CASSLPSGMNTGELFF.

This clonotype was found a few times. This chain uses TRBV6-6 with TRBJ2-7; possibly TRBD1 or TRBD2 for D (6 bases each). There are 15 residues in the CDR3. Per germline, CDR1 MNHNY and CDR2 SVGAGI (reference sequence). V lost 6 bases to trimming and J lost 3 bases, with 18 bases between them. CDR3 amino acids: CASSARGPGGYEQYF. The CDR3 region has the DNA TGTGCCAGCAGCGCCCGGGGGCCGGGCGGCTACGAGCAGTACTTC.

The CDR3 reads CASSLGTGIQPQHF. The CDR3 nucleotides are TGTGCCAGTAGTCTCGGGACAGGGATTCAGCCCCAGCATTTT. The chain employs TRBV19 and TRBJ1-5; the match to TRBD1 covers 9 bases. Germline CDR1 is LNHDA and CDR2 is SQIVND (reference sequence). V shed 5 bases and J 6 bases; nucleotides not matched to a gene: 5. The CDR3 extends over 14 amino acids.